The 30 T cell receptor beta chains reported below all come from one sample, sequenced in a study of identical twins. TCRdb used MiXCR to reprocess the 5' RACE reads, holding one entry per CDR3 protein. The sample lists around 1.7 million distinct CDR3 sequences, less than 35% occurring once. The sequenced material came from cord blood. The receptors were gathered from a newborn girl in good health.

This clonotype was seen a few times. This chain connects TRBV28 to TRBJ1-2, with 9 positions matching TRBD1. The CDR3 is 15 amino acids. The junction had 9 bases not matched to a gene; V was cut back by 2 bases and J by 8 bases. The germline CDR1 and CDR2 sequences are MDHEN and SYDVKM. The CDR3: CASSLVPGQGGGYTF. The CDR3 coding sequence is TGTGCCAGCAGTTTAGTCCCGGGACAGGGAGGCGGCTACACCTTC.

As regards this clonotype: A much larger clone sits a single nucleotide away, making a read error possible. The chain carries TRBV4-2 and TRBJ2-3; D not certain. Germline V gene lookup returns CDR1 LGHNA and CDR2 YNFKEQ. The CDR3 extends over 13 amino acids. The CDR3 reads CASSQAPSDTRYF. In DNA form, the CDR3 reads TGTGCCAGCAGCCAAGCCCCTTCAGATACGCGGTATTTT.

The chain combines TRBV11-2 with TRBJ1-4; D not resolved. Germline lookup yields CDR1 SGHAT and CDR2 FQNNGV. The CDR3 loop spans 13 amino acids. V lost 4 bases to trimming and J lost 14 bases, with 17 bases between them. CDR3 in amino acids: CASSYSDGQRLFF. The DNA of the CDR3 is TGTGCCAGCAGCTACTCTGACGGGCAGCGGCTGTTTTTT.

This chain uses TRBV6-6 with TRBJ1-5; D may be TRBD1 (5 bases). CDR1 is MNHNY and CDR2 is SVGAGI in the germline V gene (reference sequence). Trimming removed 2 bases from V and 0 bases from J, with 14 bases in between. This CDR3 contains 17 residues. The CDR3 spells CASSYTDRTYSNQPQHF. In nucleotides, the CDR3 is TGTGCCAGCAGTTACACCGACAGAACATATAGCAATCAGCCCCAGCATTTT.

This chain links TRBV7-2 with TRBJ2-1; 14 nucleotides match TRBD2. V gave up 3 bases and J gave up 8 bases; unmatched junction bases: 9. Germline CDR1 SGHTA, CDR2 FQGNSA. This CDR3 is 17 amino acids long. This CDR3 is CASSFLSGLAGVDEQFF. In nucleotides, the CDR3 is TGTGCCAGCAGCTTTCTCTCGGGACTAGCGGGAGTCGATGAGCAGTTCTTC.

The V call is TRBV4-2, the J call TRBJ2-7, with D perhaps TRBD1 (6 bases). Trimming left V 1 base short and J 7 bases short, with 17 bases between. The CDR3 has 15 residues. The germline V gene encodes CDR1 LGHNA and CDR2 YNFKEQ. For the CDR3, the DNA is TGTGCCAGCAGCCAAGTCGTGGGTAGGGACAATGAGCAGTACTTC. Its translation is CASSQVVGRDNEQYF.

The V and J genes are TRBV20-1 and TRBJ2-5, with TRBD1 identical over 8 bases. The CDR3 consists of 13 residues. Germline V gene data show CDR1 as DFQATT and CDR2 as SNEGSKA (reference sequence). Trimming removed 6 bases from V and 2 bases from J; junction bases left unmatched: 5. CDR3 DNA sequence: TGCAGTGCCCCCGGGACAGGTCAAGAGACCCAGTACTTC. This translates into CSAPGTGQETQYF.

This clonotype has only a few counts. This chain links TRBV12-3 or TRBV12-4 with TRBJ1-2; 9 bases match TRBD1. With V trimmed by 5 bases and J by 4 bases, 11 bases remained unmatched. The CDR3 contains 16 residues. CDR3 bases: TGTGCCAGCAGTGAACCCTACAGGGGGCGCAGCTATGGCTACACCTTC. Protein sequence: CASSEPYRGRSYGYTF.

The CDR3 DNA reads TGTGCCAGCAGTGATAAAACCCTGACTAGTACGCAGTATTTT. It is translated as CASSDKTLTSTQYF. V usage is TRBV6-1 and J usage is TRBJ2-3; tentative D call: TRBD2 (6 bases). Trimming took off 3 bases at V and 8 bases at J, with 15 bases between the two ends. The CDR3 contains 14 residues. Germline CDR1 MNHNS, CDR2 SASEGT.

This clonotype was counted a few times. In nucleotides, the CDR3 is TGCGCCAGCAGCCAAGATGTTGGCAGGGGCAATCAGCCCCAGCATTTT. Translated, it gives CASSQDVGRGNQPQHF. The chain is built from TRBV4-1 and TRBJ1-5; possibly TRBD1 for D (5 bases). CDR1 MGHRA and CDR2 YSYEKL come from the germline V gene. The V end lost 0 bases, the J end lost 2 bases, and 11 bases lay between the germline ends. The CDR3 spans 16 residues.

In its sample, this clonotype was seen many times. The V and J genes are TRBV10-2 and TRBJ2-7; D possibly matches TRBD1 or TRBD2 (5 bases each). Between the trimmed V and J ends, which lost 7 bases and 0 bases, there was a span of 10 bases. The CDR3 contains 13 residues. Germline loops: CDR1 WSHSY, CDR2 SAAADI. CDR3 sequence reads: CASTGTSSYEQYF. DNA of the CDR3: TGCGCCAGCACGGGGACGAGCTCCTACGAGCAGTACTTC.

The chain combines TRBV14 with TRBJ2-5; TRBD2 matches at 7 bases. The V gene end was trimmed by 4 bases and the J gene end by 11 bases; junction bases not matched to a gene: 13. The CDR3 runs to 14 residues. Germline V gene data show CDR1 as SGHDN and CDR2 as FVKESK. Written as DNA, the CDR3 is TGTGCCAGCAGCCGAGAACAAGAACTACTAGCGCAGTACTTC. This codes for CASSREQELLAQYF. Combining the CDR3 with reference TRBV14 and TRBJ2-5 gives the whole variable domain EAGVTQFPSHSVIEKGQTVTLRCDPISGHDNLYWYRRVMGKEIKFLLHFVKESKQDESGMPNNRFLAERTGGTYSTLKVQPAELEDSGVYFCASSREQELLAQYFGPGTRLLVL.

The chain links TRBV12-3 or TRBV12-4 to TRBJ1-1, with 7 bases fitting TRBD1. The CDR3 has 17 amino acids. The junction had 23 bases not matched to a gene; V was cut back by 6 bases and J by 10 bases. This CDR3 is CASSLRIRQGRGDGAFF. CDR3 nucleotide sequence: TGTGCCAGCAGCCTTCGGATCAGACAGGGTAGAGGGGATGGAGCTTTCTTT.

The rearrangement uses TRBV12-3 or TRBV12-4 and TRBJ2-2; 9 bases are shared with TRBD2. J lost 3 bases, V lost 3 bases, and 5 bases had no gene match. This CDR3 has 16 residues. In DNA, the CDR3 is TGTGCCAGCAGTTTTAGCGGGGGTGGTCACACCGGGGAGCTGTTTTTT. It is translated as CASSFSGGGHTGELFF.

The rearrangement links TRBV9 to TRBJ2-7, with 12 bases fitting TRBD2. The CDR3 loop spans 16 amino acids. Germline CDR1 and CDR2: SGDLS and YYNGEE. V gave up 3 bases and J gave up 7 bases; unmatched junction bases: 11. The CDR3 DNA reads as TGTGCCAGCAGCGACCAGAGACTAGCGGGAGTGGGGGAGCAGTACTTC. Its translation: CASSDQRLAGVGEQYF. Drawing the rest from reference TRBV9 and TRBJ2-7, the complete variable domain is DSGVTQTPKHLITATGQRVTLRCSPRSGDLSVYWYQQSLDQGLQFLIQYYNGEERAKGNILERFSAQQFPDLHSELNLSSLELGDSALYFCASSDQRLAGVGEQYFGPGTRLTVT.

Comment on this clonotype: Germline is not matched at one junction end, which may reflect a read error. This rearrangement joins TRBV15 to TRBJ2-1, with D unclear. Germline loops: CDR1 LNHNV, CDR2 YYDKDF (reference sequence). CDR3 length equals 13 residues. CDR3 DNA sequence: TGTGCCACCAGCGGAGATCCCAGCCCGAAGCAGTTCTTC. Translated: CATSGDPSPKQFF.

The CDR3 region has the DNA TGTGCCAGCAGTGAATATATTTCGCCCAACGGGCAGTACTTC. Amino acid sequence: CASSEYISPNGQYF. The rearrangement joins TRBV25-1 to TRBJ2-7; D remains unclear. Germline CDR1 and CDR2: MGHDK and SYGVNS. The CDR3 totals 14 residues. Trimming shortened V by 0 bases and J by 9 bases, and 15 bases separated the two germline ends.

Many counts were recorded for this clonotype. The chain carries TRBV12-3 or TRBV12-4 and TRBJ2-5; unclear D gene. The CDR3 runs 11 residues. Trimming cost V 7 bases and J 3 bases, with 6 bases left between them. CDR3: CASTDKETQYF. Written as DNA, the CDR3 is TGTGCCAGCACTGATAAAGAGACCCAGTACTTC.

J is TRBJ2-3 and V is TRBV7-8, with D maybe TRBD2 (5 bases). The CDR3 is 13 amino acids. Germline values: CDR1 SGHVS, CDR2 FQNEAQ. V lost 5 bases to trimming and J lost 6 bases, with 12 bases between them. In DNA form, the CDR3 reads TGTGCCAGCAGCCGGGGAGTTAGGGATACGCAGTATTTT. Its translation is CASSRGVRDTQYF.

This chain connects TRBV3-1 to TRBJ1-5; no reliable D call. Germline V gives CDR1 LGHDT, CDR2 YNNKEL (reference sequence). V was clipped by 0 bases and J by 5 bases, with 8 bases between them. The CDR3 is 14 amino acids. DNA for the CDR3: TGTGCCAGCAGCCAAGAAGGTTTGGATCAGCCCCAGCATTTT. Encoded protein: CASSQEGLDQPQHF.

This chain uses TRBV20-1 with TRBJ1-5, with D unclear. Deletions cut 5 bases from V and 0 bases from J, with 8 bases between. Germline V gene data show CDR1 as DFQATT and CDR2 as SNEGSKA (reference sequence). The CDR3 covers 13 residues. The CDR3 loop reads CSAYGYSNQPQHF. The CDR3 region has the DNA TGCAGTGCTTATGGTTATAGCAATCAGCCCCAGCATTTT.

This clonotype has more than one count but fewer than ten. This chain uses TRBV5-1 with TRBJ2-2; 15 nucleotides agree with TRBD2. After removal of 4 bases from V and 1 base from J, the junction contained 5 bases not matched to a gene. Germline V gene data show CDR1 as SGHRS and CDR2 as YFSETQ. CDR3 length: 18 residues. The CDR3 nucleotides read TGCGCCAGCAGCATACGGACTAGCGGGAGGGGGAACACCGGGGAGCTGTTTTTT. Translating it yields CASSIRTSGRGNTGELFF.

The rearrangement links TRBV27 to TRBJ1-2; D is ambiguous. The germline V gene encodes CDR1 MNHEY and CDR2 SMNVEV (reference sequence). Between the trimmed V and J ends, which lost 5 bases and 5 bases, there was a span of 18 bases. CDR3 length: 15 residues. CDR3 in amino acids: CASSPMTSRAYGYTF. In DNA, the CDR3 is TGTGCCAGCAGTCCGATGACATCCCGGGCATATGGCTACACCTTC.

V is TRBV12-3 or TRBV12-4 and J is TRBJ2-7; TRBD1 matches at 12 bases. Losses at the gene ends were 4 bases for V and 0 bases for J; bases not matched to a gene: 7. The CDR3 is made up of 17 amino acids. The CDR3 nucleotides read TGTGCCAGCAGTTCCGGGACAGGGGGCCCAAGCTCCTACGAGCAGTACTTC. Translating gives CASSSGTGGPSSYEQYF.

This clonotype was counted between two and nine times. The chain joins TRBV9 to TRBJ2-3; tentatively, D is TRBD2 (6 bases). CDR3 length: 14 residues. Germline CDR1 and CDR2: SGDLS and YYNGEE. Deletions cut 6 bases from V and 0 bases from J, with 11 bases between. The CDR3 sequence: CASKRLESTDTQYF. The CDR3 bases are TGTGCCAGCAAGAGACTAGAGAGCACAGATACGCAGTATTTT.

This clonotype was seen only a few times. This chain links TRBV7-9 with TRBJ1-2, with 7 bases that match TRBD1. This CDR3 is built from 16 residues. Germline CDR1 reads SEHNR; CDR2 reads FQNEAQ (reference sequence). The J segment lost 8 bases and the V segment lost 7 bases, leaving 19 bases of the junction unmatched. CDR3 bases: TGTGCCAGCAACCCCTCAGGGGGACAGAGGGCTTCCGGCTACACCTTC. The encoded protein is CASNPSGGQRASGYTF. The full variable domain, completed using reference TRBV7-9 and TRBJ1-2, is DTGVSQNPRHKITKRGQNVTFRCDPISEHNRLYWYRQTLGQGPEFLTYFQNEAQLEKSRLLSDRFSAERPKGSFSTLEIQRTEQGDSAMYLCASNPSGGQRASGYTFGSGTRLTVV.

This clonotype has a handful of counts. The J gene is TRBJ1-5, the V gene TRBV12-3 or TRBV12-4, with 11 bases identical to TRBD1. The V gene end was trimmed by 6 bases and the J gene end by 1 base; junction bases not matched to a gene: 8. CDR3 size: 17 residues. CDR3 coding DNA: TGTGCCAGCAGGGTAGGACAGGGGGCGGGAAGCAATCAGCCCCAGCATTTT. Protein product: CASRVGQGAGSNQPQHF.

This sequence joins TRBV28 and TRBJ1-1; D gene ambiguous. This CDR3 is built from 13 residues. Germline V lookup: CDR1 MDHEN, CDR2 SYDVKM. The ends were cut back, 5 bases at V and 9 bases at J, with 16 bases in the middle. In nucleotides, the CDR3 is TGTGCCAGCAGTCCACGCGGGCGGGATAAAGCTTTCTTT. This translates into CASSPRGRDKAFF. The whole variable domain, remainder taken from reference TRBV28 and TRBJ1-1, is DVKVTQSSRYLVKRTGEKVFLECVQDMDHENMFWYRQDPGLGLRLIYFSYDVKMKEKGDIPEGYSVSREKKERFSLILESASTNQTSMYLCASSPRGRDKAFFGQGTRLTVV.

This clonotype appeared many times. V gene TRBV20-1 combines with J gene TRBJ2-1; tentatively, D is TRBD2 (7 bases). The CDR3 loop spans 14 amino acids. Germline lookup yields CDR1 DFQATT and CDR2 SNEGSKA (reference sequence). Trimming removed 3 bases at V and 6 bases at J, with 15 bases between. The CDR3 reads CSASPGGPTNEQFF. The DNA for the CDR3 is TGCAGTGCTAGCCCGGGGGGCCCGACCAATGAGCAGTTCTTC.

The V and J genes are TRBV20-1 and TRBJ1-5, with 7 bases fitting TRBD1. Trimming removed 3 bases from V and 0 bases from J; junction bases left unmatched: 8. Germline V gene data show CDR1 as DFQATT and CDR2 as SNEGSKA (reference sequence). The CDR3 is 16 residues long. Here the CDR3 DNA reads TGCAGTGCTAGGGCCAGGGGGGAACATAGCAATCAGCCCCAGCATTTT. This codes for CSARARGEHSNQPQHF.